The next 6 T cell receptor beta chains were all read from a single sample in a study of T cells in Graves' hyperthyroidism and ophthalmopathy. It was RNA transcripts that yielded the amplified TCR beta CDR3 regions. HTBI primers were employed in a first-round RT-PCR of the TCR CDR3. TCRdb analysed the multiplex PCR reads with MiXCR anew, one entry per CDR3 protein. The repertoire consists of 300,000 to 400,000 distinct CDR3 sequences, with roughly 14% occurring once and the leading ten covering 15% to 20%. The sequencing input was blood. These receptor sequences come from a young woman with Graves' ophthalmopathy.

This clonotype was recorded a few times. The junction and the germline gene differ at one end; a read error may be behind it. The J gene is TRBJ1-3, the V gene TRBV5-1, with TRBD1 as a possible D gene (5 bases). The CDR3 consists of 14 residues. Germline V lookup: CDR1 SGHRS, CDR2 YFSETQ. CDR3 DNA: TGCGCCAGCAGGTTGGACAACTCTGGAAACACCATATATTTT. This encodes CASRLDNSGNTIYF.

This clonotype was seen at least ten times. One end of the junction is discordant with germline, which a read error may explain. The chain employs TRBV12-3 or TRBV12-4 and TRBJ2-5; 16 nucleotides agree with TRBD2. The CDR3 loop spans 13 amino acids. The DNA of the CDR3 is TGTGCCAGCAGTCAGGGACTAGCGGGGGGGCCGAACTTC. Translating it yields CASSQGLAGGPNF.

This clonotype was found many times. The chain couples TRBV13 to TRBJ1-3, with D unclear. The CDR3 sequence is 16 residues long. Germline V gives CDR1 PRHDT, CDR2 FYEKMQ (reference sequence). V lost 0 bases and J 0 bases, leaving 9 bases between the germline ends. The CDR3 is CASSLGVTNSGNTIYF. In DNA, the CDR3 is TGTGCCAGCAGCTTAGGAGTGACAAACTCTGGAAACACCATATATTTT.

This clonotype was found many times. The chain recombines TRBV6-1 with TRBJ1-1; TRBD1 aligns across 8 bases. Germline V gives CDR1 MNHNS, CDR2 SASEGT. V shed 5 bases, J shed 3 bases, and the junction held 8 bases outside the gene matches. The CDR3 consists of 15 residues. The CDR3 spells CASSYPDRGHTEAFF. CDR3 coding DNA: TGTGCCAGCAGTTATCCAGACAGGGGTCACACTGAAGCTTTCTTT.

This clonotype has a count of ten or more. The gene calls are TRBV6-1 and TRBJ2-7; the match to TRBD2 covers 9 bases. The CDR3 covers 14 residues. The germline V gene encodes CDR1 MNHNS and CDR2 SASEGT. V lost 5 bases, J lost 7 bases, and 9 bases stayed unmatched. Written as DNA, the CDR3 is TGTGCCAGCAGTCCCATGGGGCGGGGGGGAGAGCAGTACTTC. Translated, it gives CASSPMGRGGEQYF.

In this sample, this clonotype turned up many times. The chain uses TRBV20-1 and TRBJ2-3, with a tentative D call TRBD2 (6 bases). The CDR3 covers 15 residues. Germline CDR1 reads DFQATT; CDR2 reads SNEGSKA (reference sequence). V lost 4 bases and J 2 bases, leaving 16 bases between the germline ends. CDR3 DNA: TGCAGTGCTACTCGGGACTCTGGGGCCACAGATACGCAGTATTTT. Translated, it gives CSATRDSGATDTQYF.